The 26 T cell receptor beta chains listed next were all sequenced from one sample in a study of blood T cell repertoires in COVID-19. Clones were read by immunoSEQ multiplex PCR, and TCRdb kept only the in-frame ones, dropping some. The sample holds a few hundred thousand clones, approximately 88% seen once. The material sequenced was peripheral blood. Source of these receptors: a woman in her twenties or thirties who had recovered from COVID-19.

The gene calls are TRBV15 and TRBJ2-4; tentative D call: TRBD1 (5 bases). Germline CDR1 and CDR2: LNHNV and YYDKDF (reference sequence). The V and J ends lost 0 bases and 12 bases respectively, with 9 bases between them. The CDR3 has 12 amino acids. CDR3 sequence reads: CATSRDRGHQYF. In DNA, the CDR3 is TGTGCCACCAGCAGAGATCGAGGACATCAGTACTTC.

This chain connects TRBV7-2 to TRBJ2-5; 10 bases agree with TRBD2. V shed 5 bases and J 5 bases; nucleotides not matched to a gene: 5. CDR1 is SGHTA, CDR2 FQGNSA, per germline. The length of the CDR3 is 14 residues. The CDR3 spells CASSPSGGGETQYF. Here the CDR3 DNA reads TGTGCCAGCAGCCCTAGCGGGGGAGGGGAGACCCAGTACTTC.

The rearrangement uses TRBV5-1 and TRBJ2-1, with 15 bases fitting TRBD2. Losses at the gene ends were 1 base for V and 0 bases for J; bases not matched to a gene: 5. The CDR3 runs to 19 residues. The germline V gene has CDR1 SGHRS and CDR2 YFSETQ. This chain's CDR3 is CASSLPGLAGGSSYNEQFF. The CDR3 coding sequence is TGCGCCAGCAGCTTGCCCGGACTAGCGGGGGGGAGCTCCTACAATGAGCAGTTCTTC. Drawing the rest from reference TRBV5-1 and TRBJ2-1, the complete variable domain is KAGVTQTPRYLIKTRGQQVTLSCSPISGHRSVSWYQQTPGQGLQFLFEYFSETQRNKGNFPGRFSGRQFSNSRSEMNVSTLELGDSALYLCASSLPGLAGGSSYNEQFFGPGTRLTVL.

In its sample, this clone was seen once. The chain is built from TRBV7-3 and TRBJ2-5, with D possibly matching TRBD1 (6 bases). Trimming took off 6 bases at V and 2 bases at J, with 10 bases between the two ends. The length of the CDR3 is 13 residues. CDR1 and CDR2 (germline): SGHTA, FQGTGA. CDR3 in DNA: TGTGCCAGCAGTACAGGGTTTCAAGAGACCCAGTACTTC. It specifies CASSTGFQETQYF.

V usage is TRBV10-3 and J usage is TRBJ1-5, with D tentatively TRBD1 (5 bases). CDR1 is ENHRY and CDR2 is SYGVKD in the germline V gene. Trimming removed 3 bases at V and 0 bases at J, with 12 bases between. This CDR3 region has 16 residues. The CDR3 bases are TGTGCCATCAGTGACGGACACTTTAATAGCAATCAGCCCCAGCATTTT. As protein: CAISDGHFNSNQPQHF.

This clone was recorded only once. V gene TRBV5-1 combines with J gene TRBJ1-3; 8 positions agree with TRBD1. CDR1 SGHRS and CDR2 YFSETQ come from the germline V gene. V gave up 5 bases and J gave up 4 bases; unmatched junction bases: 8. CDR3 length equals 15 residues. This CDR3 reads CASRDERQGGNTIYF. The CDR3 bases are TGCGCCAGCAGAGACGAAAGACAGGGGGGAAACACCATATATTTT. Filled out from reference TRBV5-1 and TRBJ1-3, the complete variable domain reads KAGVTQTPRYLIKTRGQQVTLSCSPISGHRSVSWYQQTPGQGLQFLFEYFSETQRNKGNFPGRFSGRQFSNSRSEMNVSTLELGDSALYLCASRDERQGGNTIYFGEGSWLTVV.

The chain combines TRBV27 with TRBJ2-7; perhaps TRBD2 as D (6 bases). The V gene's germline CDR1 is MNHEY and CDR2 SMNVEV (reference sequence). V gave up 3 bases and J gave up 0 bases, with 18 bases separating them. This CDR3 comprises 17 residues. The CDR3 DNA follows: TGTGCCAGCAGTTTGTGGGCTAGCGCCGAGGTCTCCTACGAGCAGTACTTC. Amino acids: CASSLWASAEVSYEQYF.

As DNA, the CDR3 is TGTGCCAGCAGCCAAGCCGGGAACTATGGCTACACCTTC. This gives the protein CASSQAGNYGYTF. The rearrangement uses TRBV4-2 and TRBJ1-2, with no clear D. This CDR3 spans 13 amino acids. V lost 1 base and J lost 2, with 5 bases in between. Looked up from germline, CDR1 is LGHNA and CDR2 is YNFKEQ.

The chain links TRBV5-6 to TRBJ1-4, with TRBD1 matching 11 bases. After removal of 3 bases from V and 7 bases from J, the junction contained 5 bases not matched to a gene. The germline gives CDR1 SGHDT, CDR2 YYEEEE. CDR3 length: 15 amino acids. In DNA, the CDR3 is TGTGCCAGCAGCTCTTGGACAGGGGGCCTTGAAAAACTGTTTTTT. It is translated as CASSSWTGGLEKLFF. Full variable domain (remainder filled in from reference TRBV5-6 and TRBJ1-4): DAGVTQSPTHLIKTRGQQVTLRCSPKSGHDTVSWYQQALGQGPQFIFQYYEEEERQRGNFPDRFSGHQFPNYSSELNVNALLLGDSALYLCASSSWTGGLEKLFFGSGTQLSVL.

V and J are TRBV5-5 and TRBJ2-1; 7 bases are a match to TRBD2. Germline lookup yields CDR1 SGHKS and CDR2 YYEKEE (reference sequence). V was clipped by 4 bases and J by 0 bases; unmatched bases: 16. CDR3 length equals 19 residues. The DNA for the CDR3 is TGTGCCAGCAGCCTTCGTAATCGGCCTAGCGGACGCTCCTACAATGAGCAGTTCTTC. Its translation: CASSLRNRPSGRSYNEQFF.

J is TRBJ1-4 and V is TRBV2, with 7 bases that match TRBD1. Trimming at V came to 5 bases and at J to 4 bases, leaving 10 bases not matched to a gene. CDR3 length: 16 amino acids. Per germline, CDR1 SNHLY and CDR2 FYNNEI. The CDR3 protein is CASSIRRGLFNEKLFF. The CDR3 DNA reads as TGTGCCAGCAGTATTCGGAGGGGGCTCTTTAATGAAAAACTGTTTTTT.

This chain uses TRBV7-2 with TRBJ2-1; no clear D gene. The CDR3 loop spans 16 amino acids. Germline values: CDR1 SGHTA, CDR2 FQGNSA. V gave up 5 bases and J gave up 1 base, with 15 bases separating them. In DNA, the CDR3 is TGTGCCAGCAGCCCTTCACATGTCAAGTCCTACAATGAGCAGTTCTTC. Translation: CASSPSHVKSYNEQFF.

In its sample, this clone was seen a few times. This chain uses TRBV3-1 (or the pseudogene TRBV3-2) with TRBJ1-1; 8 positions agree with TRBD1. In germline, CDR1 is LGHDT, CDR2 YNNKEL (reference sequence). The CDR3 length is 14 residues. V lost 1 base to trimming and J lost 4 bases; unmatched junction nucleotides: 2. The CDR3 loop is CASSQATGGTEAFF. CDR3 coding DNA: TGTGCCAGCAGCCAAGCCACAGGGGGCACTGAAGCTTTCTTT.

V is TRBV7-3 and J is TRBJ1-2; the match to TRBD1 covers 9 bases. CDR1 is SGHTA and CDR2 is FQGTGA in the germline V gene. CDR3 length equals 14 residues. V shed 5 bases and J 3 bases; nucleotides not matched to a gene: 4. CDR3 sequence: CASSRDREDYGYTF. Written as DNA, the CDR3 is TGTGCCAGCAGCCGGGACAGGGAGGACTATGGCTACACCTTC.

CDR3 region: CASSRLGTGNQETQYF. CDR3 nucleotides: TGTGCCAGCAGTCGGCTTGGGACAGGGAACCAAGAGACCCAGTACTTC. The genes are TRBV2 and TRBJ2-5; TRBD1 matches at 9 bases. V dropped 5 bases and J dropped 0; count of bases not matched to a gene: 7. Germline CDR1 reads SNHLY; CDR2 reads FYNNEI. The CDR3 is 16 residues long.

This chain joins TRBV2 and TRBJ2-7, with D perhaps TRBD1 (5 bases). The CDR3 has 13 amino acids. Deletions cut 4 bases from V and 0 bases from J, with 7 bases between. Germline CDR1 SNHLY, CDR2 FYNNEI. The CDR3 is CASSVDSSYEQYF. The CDR3 region has the DNA TGTGCCAGCAGTGTCGACAGCTCCTACGAGCAGTACTTC.

The chain links TRBV28 to TRBJ2-7; 9 nucleotides match TRBD1. Germline V gene sequence: CDR1 MDHEN, CDR2 SYDVKM. After removal of 6 bases from V and 3 bases from J, the junction contained 9 bases not matched to a gene. The CDR3 extends over 15 amino acids. In DNA, the CDR3 is TGTGCCAGCAGGCCTCCGGGACAGGGCCACTACGAGCAGTACTTC. Amino acids: CASRPPGQGHYEQYF.

Comment on this clone: One end of the junction fails to match germline, which may point to a read error. The chain carries TRBV11-2 and TRBJ2-7; the D is unclear. Germline CDR1 reads SGHAT; CDR2 reads FQNNGV. This CDR3 region has 13 residues. For the CDR3, the DNA is TGTGCCAGCAGCCCACAACCCAACACCGAGGAGTACTTC. Protein: CASSPQPNTEEYF. The complete variable domain, with remaining parts taken from reference TRBV11-2 and TRBJ2-7, reads EAGVAQSPRYKIIEKRQSVAFWCNPISGHATLYWYQQILGQGPKLLIQFQNNGVVDDSQLPKDRFSAERLKGVDSTLKIQPAKLEDSAVYLCASSPQPNTEEYFGPGTRLTVT.

This sequence joins TRBV11-2 and TRBJ2-1, with TRBD2 matching over 7 bases. The CDR3 loop spans 16 amino acids. The germline V gene has CDR1 SGHAT and CDR2 FQNNGV. The V gene end was trimmed by 0 bases and the J gene end by 3 bases; junction bases not matched to a gene: 5. In DNA, the CDR3 is TGTGCCAGCAGCTTAGACGCGGGGGAGTTCTACAATGAGCAGTTCTTC. This codes for CASSLDAGEFYNEQFF.

The chain links TRBV20-1 to TRBJ2-3; D not resolved. The germline V gene has CDR1 DFQATT and CDR2 SNEGSKA (reference sequence). V was clipped by 5 bases and J by 6 bases, with 6 bases between them. The CDR3 loop spans 10 amino acids. Written as DNA, the CDR3 is TGCAGTGCTGATCAGGATACGCAGTATTTT. Its translation: CSADQDTQYF.

This chain links TRBV4-1 with TRBJ2-7; 11 positions match TRBD2. The V and J ends lost 6 bases and 2 bases, in that order; junction bases with no gene match: 15. Germline values: CDR1 MGHRA, CDR2 YSYEKL. There are 18 residues in the CDR3. Written as DNA, the CDR3 is TGCGCCAGCAGTTTGCAACAAACCGGGACTAGCGGTGCCTACGAGCAGTACTTC. Translating gives CASSLQQTGTSGAYEQYF.

The genes are TRBV2 and TRBJ2-7; 11 bases line up with TRBD2. This CDR3 has 14 residues. The germline gives CDR1 SNHLY, CDR2 FYNNEI. V lost 10 bases, J lost 2 bases, and 7 bases stayed unmatched. CDR3 in amino acids: CATRASGGTYEQYF. As DNA, the CDR3 is TGTGCCACCCGGGCTAGCGGGGGGACCTACGAGCAGTACTTC.

This sequence joins TRBV11-3 and TRBJ2-3; 7 nucleotides agree with TRBD2. The trim removed 3 bases at V and 3 bases at J, leaving 6 bases unmatched. CDR1 is SGHNT, CDR2 YENEEA, per germline. CDR3 length: 15 residues. The CDR3 sequence is CASSLGTTLTDTQYF. As DNA, the CDR3 is TGTGCCAGCAGCTTGGGGACTACCCTAACAGATACGCAGTATTTT.

V gene TRBV7-8 combines with J gene TRBJ1-5; D possibly corresponds to TRBD1 (6 bases). CDR3 size: 16 residues. Deletions cut 7 bases from V and 0 bases from J, with 16 bases between. The V gene's germline CDR1 is SGHVS and CDR2 FQNEAQ. The CDR3 sequence: CASTKQGEFSNQPQHF. CDR3 DNA sequence: TGTGCCAGCACAAAACAGGGTGAATTTAGCAATCAGCCCCAGCATTTT.

The V call is TRBV15, the J call TRBJ1-1; D perhaps matches TRBD1 (6 bases). CDR3 length: 14 amino acids. Germline-derived CDR1 and CDR2 are LNHNV and YYDKDF (reference sequence). V was cut by 3 bases and J by 4 bases, with 12 bases left in between. Written as DNA, the CDR3 is TGTGCCACCAGCAGTTCGGTAGGGGGCACTGAAGCTTTCTTT. This codes for CATSSSVGGTEAFF.

The gene calls are TRBV28 and TRBJ2-7; D may be TRBD2 (7 bases). The CDR3 is 15 amino acids. Germline CDR1 and CDR2: MDHEN and SYDVKM. V dropped 3 bases and J dropped 4 bases, with 16 bases sitting between them. The CDR3 DNA reads as TGTGCCAGCAGTTTGCCGGGGGGCCTTTTGTACGAGCAGTACTTC. Protein product: CASSLPGGLLYEQYF. Combining the CDR3 with reference TRBV28 and TRBJ2-7 gives the whole variable domain DVKVTQSSRYLVKRTGEKVFLECVQDMDHENMFWYRQDPGLGLRLIYFSYDVKMKEKGDIPEGYSVSREKKERFSLILESASTNQTSMYLCASSLPGGLLYEQYFGPGTRLTVT.